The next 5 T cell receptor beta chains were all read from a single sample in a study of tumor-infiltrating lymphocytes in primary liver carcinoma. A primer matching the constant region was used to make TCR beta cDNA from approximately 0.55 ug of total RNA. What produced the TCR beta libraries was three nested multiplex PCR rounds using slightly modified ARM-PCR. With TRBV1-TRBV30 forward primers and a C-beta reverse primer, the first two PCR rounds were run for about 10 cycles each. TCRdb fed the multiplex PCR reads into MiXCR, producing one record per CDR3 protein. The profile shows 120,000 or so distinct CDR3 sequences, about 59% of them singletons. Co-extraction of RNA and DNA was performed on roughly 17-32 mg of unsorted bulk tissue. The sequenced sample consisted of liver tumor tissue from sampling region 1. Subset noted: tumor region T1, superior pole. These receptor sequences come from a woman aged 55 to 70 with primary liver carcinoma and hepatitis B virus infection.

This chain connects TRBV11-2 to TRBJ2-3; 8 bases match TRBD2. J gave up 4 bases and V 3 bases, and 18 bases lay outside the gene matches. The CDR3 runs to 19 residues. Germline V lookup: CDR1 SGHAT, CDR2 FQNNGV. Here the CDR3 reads CASSFPWGSSGSGADTQYF. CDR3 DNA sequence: TGTGCCAGCAGCTTCCCCTGGGGTTCCAGCGGGAGTGGGGCAGATACGCAGTATTTT.

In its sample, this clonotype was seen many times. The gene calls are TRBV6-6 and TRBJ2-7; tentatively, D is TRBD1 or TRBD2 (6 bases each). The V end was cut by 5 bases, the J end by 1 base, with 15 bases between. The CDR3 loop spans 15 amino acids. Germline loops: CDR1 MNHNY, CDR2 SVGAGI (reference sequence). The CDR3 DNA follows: TGTGCCAGCAGTACCCCGGAGGGGGAGTCCTACGAGCAGTACTTC. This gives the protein CASSTPEGESYEQYF.

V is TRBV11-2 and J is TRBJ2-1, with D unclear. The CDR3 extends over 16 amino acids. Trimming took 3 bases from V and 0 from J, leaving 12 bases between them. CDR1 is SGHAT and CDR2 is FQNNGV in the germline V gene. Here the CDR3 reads CASSFAERLSYNEQFF. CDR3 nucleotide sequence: TGTGCCAGCAGCTTTGCGGAGCGCCTCTCCTACAATGAGCAGTTCTTC.

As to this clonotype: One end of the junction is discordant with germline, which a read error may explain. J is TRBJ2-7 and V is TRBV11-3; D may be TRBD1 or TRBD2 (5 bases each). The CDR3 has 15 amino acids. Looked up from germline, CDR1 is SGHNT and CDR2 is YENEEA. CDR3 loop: CASSSGPGSSYEQSF. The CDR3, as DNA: TGTGCCAGCAGCTCTGGCCCAGGGAGCTCCTACGAGCAGAGCTTC.

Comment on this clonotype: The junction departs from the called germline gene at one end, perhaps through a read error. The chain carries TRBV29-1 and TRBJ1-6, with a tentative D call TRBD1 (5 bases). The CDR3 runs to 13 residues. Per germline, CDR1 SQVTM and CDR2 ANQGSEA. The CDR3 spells CSAGHGENSPLHF. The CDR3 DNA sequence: TGCAGCGCCGGACATGGTGAGAATTCACCCCTCCACTTC.